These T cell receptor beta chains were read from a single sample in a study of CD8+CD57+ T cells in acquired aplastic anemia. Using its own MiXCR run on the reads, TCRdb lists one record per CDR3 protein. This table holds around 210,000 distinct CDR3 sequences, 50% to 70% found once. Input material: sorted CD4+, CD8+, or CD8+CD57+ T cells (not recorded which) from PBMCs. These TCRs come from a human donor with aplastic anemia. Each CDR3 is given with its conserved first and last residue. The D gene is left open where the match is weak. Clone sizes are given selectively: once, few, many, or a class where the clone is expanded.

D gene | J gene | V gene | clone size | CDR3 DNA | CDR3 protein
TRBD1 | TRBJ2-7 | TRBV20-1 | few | TGCAGTGCTAAAGACAGGGAAACCTCCTACGAGCAGTACTTC | CSAKDRETSYEQYF
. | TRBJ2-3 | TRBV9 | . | TGTGCCAGCAGCGACCCGGGCGGCGGGGAATCGGGAACGCAGTATTTT | CASSDPGGGESGTQYF
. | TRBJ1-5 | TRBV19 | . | TGTGCCAGCGCGTCCGGATGGGGTGCGCACCAGCATTTT | CASASGWGAHQHF
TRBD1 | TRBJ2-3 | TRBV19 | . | TGTGCCAGTACCCTGGACAGGGCCACCACAGATACGCAGTATTTT | CASTLDRATTDTQYF
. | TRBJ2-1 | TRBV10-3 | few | TGTGCCATCCTGACGGGAAGGGGTGAGCAGTTCTTC | CAILTGRGEQFF
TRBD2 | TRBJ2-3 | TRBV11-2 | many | TGTGCCAGCAGCTCGGGACTAGCGGGCCCATTCGGCACAGATACGCAGTATTTT | CASSSGLAGPFGTDTQYF
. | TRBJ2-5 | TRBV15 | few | TGTGCCACCAGCAGAGAGGGAAACCAAGAGACCCAGTACTTC | CATSREGNQETQYF
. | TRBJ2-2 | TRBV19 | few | TGTGCCAGTTGTCACGGAACCGGGGAGCTGTTTTTT | CASCHGTGELFF
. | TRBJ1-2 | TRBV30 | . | TGTGCCGAGAGCCTAATGATGAACTATGGCTACACCTTC | CAESLMMNYGYTF
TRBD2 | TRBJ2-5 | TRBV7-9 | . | TGTGCCAGCAGCTTAATGGGGATAGCGGGAGATGGGGAGACCCAGTACTTC | CASSLMGIAGDGETQYF
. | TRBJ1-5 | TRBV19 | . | TGTGCCAGTAGGTACCTCGGACGACCTTTGGGTCAGCCCCAGCATTTT | CASRYLGRPLGQPQHF
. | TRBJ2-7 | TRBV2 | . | TGTGCCAGCAGTGTACCCCTAAAGCAGTACTTC | CASSVPLKQYF
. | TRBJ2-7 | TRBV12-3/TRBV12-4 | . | TGTGCCAGCAGTCCAGGCGAAGGGGGCTACGAGCAGTACTTC | CASSPGEGGYEQYF
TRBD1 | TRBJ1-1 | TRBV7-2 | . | TGTGCCAGCAGCCCGGGACAGGGGGCCGCTGAAGCTTTCTTT | CASSPGQGAAEAFF
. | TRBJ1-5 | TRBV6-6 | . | TGTGCCAGCAGCGAAAACAGGGCGAGTCAGCCCCAGCATTTT | CASSENRASQPQHF
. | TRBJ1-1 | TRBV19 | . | TGTGCCAGTACCCCAGGGGTAAAACCCAACACTGAAGCTTTCTTT | CASTPGVKPNTEAFF
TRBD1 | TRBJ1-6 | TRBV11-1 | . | TGTGCCAGCAGCAACAGGGGGAATAATTCACCCCTCCACTTT | CASSNRGNNSPLHF
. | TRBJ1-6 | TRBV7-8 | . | TGTGCCAGCAGCTTAGGGTGGAAGGACAGCGTCTCACCCCTCCACTTT | CASSLGWKDSVSPLHF
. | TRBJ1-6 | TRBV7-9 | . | TGTGCCAGCAGCTTAGATTCAGCGGGCGTAGGATCACCCCTCCACTTT | CASSLDSAGVGSPLHF
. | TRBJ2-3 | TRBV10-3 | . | TGTGCCATCAGTGGGGACGGGGCCACAGATACGCAGTATTTT | CAISGDGATDTQYF
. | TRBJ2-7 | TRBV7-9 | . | TGTGCCAGCAGCGGGGAACAGGATTTGCTAAACGAGCAGTACTTC | CASSGEQDLLNEQYF
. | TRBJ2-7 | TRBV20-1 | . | TGCAGTGCCACCGTCTCCCAGGGATTCACCTACGAGCAGTACTTC | CSATVSQGFTYEQYF
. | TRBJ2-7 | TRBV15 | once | TGTGCCACCAGCAGAGGAACAGGGGGGGGTCTCGAGCAGTATTTC | CATSRGTGGGLEQYF
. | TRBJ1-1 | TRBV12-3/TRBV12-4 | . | TGTGCCAGCAGTTTAGTGGGGGACACTGAAGCTTTCTTT | CASSLVGDTEAFF
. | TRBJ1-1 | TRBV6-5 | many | TGTGCCAGCAGTTACACGATAGGGGGAGACACTGAAGCTTTCTTT | CASSYTIGGDTEAFF
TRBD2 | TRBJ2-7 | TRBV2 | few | TGTGCCAGCTGCAAATCTAGCGGGATTTCCTACGAGCAGTACTTC | CASCKSSGISYEQYF
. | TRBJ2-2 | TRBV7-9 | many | TGTGCCAGCCGAAATTCGAACACCGGGGAGCTGTTTTTT | CASRNSNTGELFF
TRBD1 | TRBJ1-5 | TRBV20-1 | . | TGCAGTGCCCAGGGACAGGGCGATCAGCCCCAGCATTTT | CSAQGQGDQPQHF
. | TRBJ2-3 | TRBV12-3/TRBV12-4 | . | TGTGCCGCCGGGCCGGGCACAGATACGCAGTATTTT | CAAGPGTDTQYF
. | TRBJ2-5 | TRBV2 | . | TGTGCCAGCAGCCAGGACAGAGGGGAGACCCAGTACTTC | CASSQDRGETQYF
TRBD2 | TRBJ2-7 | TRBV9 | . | TGTGCCAGCAGCAGTGGCGGGAGGGAGCAGTACTTC | CASSSGGREQYF